This T cell receptor (beta chain) was sequenced in a study of Graves' ophthalmopathy and Graves' hyperthyroidism. With a duration under 3 months, ophthalmopathy in the donors showed moderate-to-severe activity, CAS ≥3 and NOSPECS ≥4. The PBMCs used were ones drawn from 8 to 10 ml of fresh peripheral blood. Germline V gene data show CDR1 as DFQATT and CDR2 as SNEGSKA (reference sequence). The CDR3 is 17 residues long. The trim removed 4 bases at V and 7 bases at J, leaving 15 bases unmatched. This clonotype was seen just once. Just one base apart from a much larger clone, this may be a read error. Using RNA transcripts, the TCR beta CDR3 regions were amplified. Second-round multiplex PCR came after first-round RT-PCR with HTBI primers. MiXCR, applied by TCRdb to the multiplex PCR reads, yields one record per CDR3 protein. The sample has a few hundred thousand distinct CDR3 sequences, 15% to 20% seen once; the top ten hold roughly 1.5%.

Sequenced: peripheral blood. The rearrangement links TRBV20-1 to TRBJ2-2, with 10 bases that match TRBD2. This TCR came from a woman younger than 30 with Graves' ophthalmopathy. The CDR3 DNA reads TGCAGTGCTAAGCCCACTAGCGGGACACCCAGAGGCGGGGAGCTGTTTTTT. The encoded protein is CSAKPTSGTPRGGELFF.